The 8 T cell receptor beta chains below were found in one sample sequenced in a study of T cell responses to AZD1222 COVID-19 vaccine (dated by TCRdb to 2020 to 2022). This specimen's time point label, interpreted: baseline before first vaccination. Library prep was done by the immunoSEQ multiplex PCR assay. TCRdb re-hosts the immuneACCESS table, in-frame sequences only. Its copies lack some clones; in the studies checked, an unresolved V gene accounts for under half of them, and the cause for the rest is not known. This sample comprises roughly 110,000 clones, more than 75% of them detected only once. The leading ten clones occupy approximately 22% of the sample. This material consisted of peripheral blood, taken on day 0 of AZD1222 vaccination. The receptor set was obtained from an adult in good health.

The CDR3 reads CSATQNTEAFF. The DNA for the CDR3 is TGCAGTGCTACCCAAAACACTGAAGCTTTCTTT. The gene calls are TRBV20-1 and TRBJ1-1; D is uncertain. Trimming shortened V by 4 bases and J by 2 bases, and 5 bases separated the two germline ends. Germline V gene lookup returns CDR1 DFQATT and CDR2 SNEGSKA (reference sequence). CDR3 length: 11 residues.

The rearrangement joins TRBV7-2 to TRBJ2-7; TRBD1 agrees at 11 bases. The CDR3 is 15 residues long. Per the germline V gene, CDR1 is SGHTA and CDR2 is FQGNSA. V lost 2 bases to trimming and J lost 2 bases; unmatched junction nucleotides: 2. The CDR3 DNA is TGTGCCAGCAGCTTACCGGGACAGGGGGCCTACGAGCAGTACTTC. Translation gives CASSLPGQGAYEQYF. Based on the CDR3 plus reference TRBV7-2 and TRBJ2-7, the full variable domain is GAGVSQSPSNKVTEKGKDVELRCDPISGHTALYWYRQSLGQGLEFLIYFQGNSAPDKSGLPSDRFSAERTGGSVSTLTIQRTQQEDSAVYLCASSLPGQGAYEQYFGPGTRLTVT.

The chain links TRBV19 to TRBJ1-3; D may be TRBD1 (5 bases). The ends were cut back, 7 bases at V and 2 bases at J, with 15 bases in the middle. This CDR3 contains 15 residues. Germline V lookup: CDR1 LNHDA, CDR2 SQIVND (reference sequence). This CDR3 reads CASTPQGPTGNTIYF. The CDR3 region has the DNA TGTGCCAGTACTCCCCAGGGCCCGACTGGAAACACCATATATTTT.

This chain links TRBV6-1 with TRBJ2-2, with D uncertain. V shed 2 bases and J shed 3 bases, with 10 bases lying between them. Germline CDR1 MNHNS, CDR2 SASEGT. The CDR3 contains 15 residues. CDR3 DNA: TGTGCCAGCAGTGAAAATTTCAGACACACCGGGGAGCTGTTTTTT. Translated: CASSENFRHTGELFF.

The chain uses TRBV7-2 and TRBJ2-1; 8 nucleotides agree with TRBD2. Germline V CDR1 and CDR2: SGHTA, FQGNSA. V shed 1 base and J 12 bases; nucleotides not matched to a gene: 5. The CDR3 length is 13 residues. CDR3 loop: CASSLEARGGQFF. CDR3 coding DNA: TGTGCCAGCAGCTTAGAGGCTCGGGGGGGGCAGTTCTTC.

The chain employs TRBV6-4 and TRBJ1-4, with TRBD1 identical over 9 bases. V gave up 9 bases and J gave up 5 bases; unmatched junction bases: 16. CDR1 and CDR2 from the germline V gene are MRHNA and SNTAGT. This CDR3 is 17 amino acids long. CDR3 sequence: CARRTGTGKRANEKLFF. CDR3 coding DNA: TGTGCCAGGAGGACCGGGACAGGGAAAAGGGCAAATGAAAAACTGTTTTTT.

The genes are TRBV7-2 and TRBJ1-5; TRBD1 matches 10 bases. Germline CDR1 reads SGHTA; CDR2 reads FQGNSA. This CDR3 comprises 14 residues. V shed 5 bases and J 9 bases; nucleotides not matched to a gene: 7. In nucleotides, the CDR3 is TGTGCCAGCAGCGTAGACAGGGGGCGGAGGCCCCAGCATTTT. It is translated as CASSVDRGRRPQHF.

V usage is TRBV9 and J usage is TRBJ2-7; D gene unclear. V lost 0 bases and J lost 6, with 13 bases in between. Per the germline V gene, CDR1 is SGDLS and CDR2 is YYNGEE. The CDR3 covers 14 residues. The CDR3 region has the DNA TGTGCCAGCAGCGTAGTACCCGAAGACGGCGAGCAGTACTTC. Amino acid sequence: CASSVVPEDGEQYF.